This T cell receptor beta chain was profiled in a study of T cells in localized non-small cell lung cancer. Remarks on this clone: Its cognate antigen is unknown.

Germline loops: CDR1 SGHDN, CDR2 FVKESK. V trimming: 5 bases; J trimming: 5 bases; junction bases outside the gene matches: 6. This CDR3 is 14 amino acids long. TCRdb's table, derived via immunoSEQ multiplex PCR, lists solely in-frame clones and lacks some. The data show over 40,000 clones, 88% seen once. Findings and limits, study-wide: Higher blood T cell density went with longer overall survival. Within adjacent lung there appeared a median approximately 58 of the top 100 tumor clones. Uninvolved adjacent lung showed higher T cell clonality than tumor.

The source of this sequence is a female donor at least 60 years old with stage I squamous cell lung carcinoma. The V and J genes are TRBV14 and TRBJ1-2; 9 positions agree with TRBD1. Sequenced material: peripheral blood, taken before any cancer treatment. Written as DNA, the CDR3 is TGTGCCAGCAGCAACGGGACAGGGTGGTATGGCTACACCTTC. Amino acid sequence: CASSNGTGWYGYTF.